Shown below are 6 T cell receptor beta chains from a single sample sequenced in a study of T cell repertoires in cytomegalovirus infection. MiXCR was run by TCRdb on the reads, yielding one entry per CDR3 protein. The sample lists about 200,000 distinct CDR3 sequences; approximately 9.7% were seen once. Sequencing input: PBMCs. These receptors were obtained from a human donor in good health (CMV status not recorded). Some clones in this sample may be carry-over from other donors' samples.

Many counts were recorded for this clonotype. This chain links TRBV28 with TRBJ2-3; 9 nucleotides line up with TRBD2. CDR3 length: 16 residues. With V trimmed by 4 bases and J by 0 bases, 5 bases remained unmatched. Germline V gene sequence: CDR1 MDHEN, CDR2 SYDVKM. For the CDR3, the DNA is TGTGCCAGCAGTTCCCGACTAGCGGCTAGCACAGATACGCAGTATTTT. It yields the protein CASSSRLAASTDTQYF.

The table lists this clonotype with many counts. The V gene is TRBV7-2, the J gene TRBJ2-7; 11 nucleotides line up with TRBD2. J was trimmed by 7 bases and V by 0 bases; bases with no gene match: 11. Germline values: CDR1 SGHTA, CDR2 FQGNSA. This CDR3 region has 17 residues. The DNA for the CDR3 is TGTGCCAGCAGCTTAGCGAGCGCGAAGCTAGCGGGAGGAGAGCAGTACTTC. It yields the protein CASSLASAKLAGGEQYF.

On this clonotype: One end of the junction fails to match germline, which may point to a read error. This rearrangement joins TRBV28 to TRBJ2-2; a possible D gene is TRBD1 (6 bases). The CDR3 spans 16 residues. Per the germline V gene, CDR1 is MDHEN and CDR2 is SYDVKM. CDR3 nucleotide sequence: TGTGCCAGCATGCAGGGGTCGCTGGGGAACACCGAGGAGCTGTTTTTT. Protein product: CASMQGSLGNTEELFF.

The genes are TRBV28 and TRBJ2-7; 11 nucleotides line up with TRBD2. The V gene end was trimmed by 8 bases and the J gene end by 3 bases; junction bases not matched to a gene: 6. This CDR3 comprises 14 residues. The V gene's germline CDR1 is MDHEN and CDR2 SYDVKM. CDR3 coding DNA: TGTGCCAGCCATAGCGGGGGGGCCGGCTACGAGCAGTACTTC. Translating gives CASHSGGAGYEQYF. The variable domain in full, completed from reference TRBV28 and TRBJ2-7, reads DVKVTQSSRYLVKRTGEKVFLECVQDMDHENMFWYRQDPGLGLRLIYFSYDVKMKEKGDIPEGYSVSREKKERFSLILESASTNQTSMYLCASHSGGAGYEQYFGPGTRLTVT.

This clonotype has only a few counts. This chain links TRBV28 with TRBJ1-4, with a weak D call TRBD1 (6 bases). Germline V lookup: CDR1 MDHEN, CDR2 SYDVKM. This CDR3 is built from 14 residues. The germline V and J ends were trimmed by 5 bases and 8 bases, with 15 bases remaining between them. DNA of the CDR3: TGTGCCAGCAGTCGGGACATTCCGGGGGAAAAACTGTTTTTT. Translating it yields CASSRDIPGEKLFF.

The chain links TRBV6-2 or TRBV6-3 to TRBJ2-1; 7 bases are shared with TRBD2. Trimming took 3 bases from V and 7 from J; bases not matched to a gene: 6. CDR1 and CDR2 from the germline V gene are MNHEY and SVGEGT. CDR3 length equals 14 residues. The CDR3 loop reads CASSYKRGGNEQFF. Written as DNA, the CDR3 is TGTGCCAGCAGTTATAAGCGGGGCGGTAATGAGCAGTTCTTC.